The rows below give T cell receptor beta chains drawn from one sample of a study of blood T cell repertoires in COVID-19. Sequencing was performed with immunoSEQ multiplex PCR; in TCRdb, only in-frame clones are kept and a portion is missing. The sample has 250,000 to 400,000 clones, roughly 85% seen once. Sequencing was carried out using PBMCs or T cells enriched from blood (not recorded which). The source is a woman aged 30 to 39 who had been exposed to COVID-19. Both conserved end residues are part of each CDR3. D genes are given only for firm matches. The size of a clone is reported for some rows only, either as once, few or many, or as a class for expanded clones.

TGTGCCAGCAGTTTAAGTAGCGGGAGGGGGGAGCAGTACTTC	CASSLSSGRGEQYF	NA	TRBV27	TRBJ2-7	TRBD2
TGTGCCAGCAGTCAGACAGGGGAGGAAAAACTGTTTTTT	CASSQTGEEKLFF	many	TRBV12-3/TRBV12-4	TRBJ1-4	TRBD1
TGTGCCAGCAGTTCTCCTACAGGGACCTATGGCTACACCTTC	CASSSPTGTYGYTF	few	TRBV28	TRBJ1-2	NA
TGCGCCAGCAGTGTAAGGGGACGGAGAACAGCGGGAGCATCCTACAATGAGCAGTTCTTC	CASSVRGRRTAGASYNEQFF	NA	TRBV10-1	TRBJ2-1	TRBD2
TGTGCCAGCAGCCCAACTACCCCTAACTATGGCTACACCTTC	CASSPTTPNYGYTF	NA	TRBV28	TRBJ1-2	NA
TGTGCCAGTAGTATAGGTATGTCCTACGAGCAGTACTTC	CASSIGMSYEQYF	once	TRBV19	TRBJ2-7	NA
TGTGCCAGCAGCCCGGGGGGTGGAAACACCATATATTTT	CASSPGGGNTIYF	NA	TRBV28	TRBJ1-3	NA
TGTGCCAGCAGTTTAGGTCATAGCTCCTACGAGCAGTACTTC	CASSLGHSSYEQYF	NA	TRBV28	TRBJ2-7	NA
TGCGCCAGCAGCCAAGAAGGGACAGGGCCCTATGGCTACACCTTC	CASSQEGTGPYGYTF	NA	TRBV4-3	TRBJ1-2	TRBD1
TGTGCCAGCAGCTTGTTCGGTTCCGGGGAGCTGTTTTTT	CASSLFGSGELFF	once	TRBV5-4	TRBJ2-2	NA
TGTGCCAGCAGCCCGGGACTAGCGAATTCTGGGGCCAACGTCCTGACTTTC	CASSPGLANSGANVLTF	NA	TRBV2	TRBJ2-6	TRBD2
TGTGCCAGCAGTTTGGGGACAGGGGGCCGGCAGCCCCAGCATTTT	CASSLGTGGRQPQHF	NA	TRBV28	TRBJ1-5	TRBD1
TGTGCCAGCAAAAATGACAGGGGGTTCTCTTACGAGCAGTACTTC	CASKNDRGFSYEQYF	few	TRBV2	TRBJ2-7	TRBD1
TGTGCCAGCAGTGTCAGAGGGTACACCGGGGAGCTGTTTTTT	CASSVRGYTGELFF	NA	TRBV28	TRBJ2-2	NA
TGTGCCAGCAGCCAAGCACCAGAGGGAGGTTCACCCCTCCACTTT	CASSQAPEGGSPLHF	NA	TRBV4-2	TRBJ1-6	NA
TGCGCCAGCAGCCTGGGGACAGCTCGCGAGCAGTACTTC	CASSLGTAREQYF	NA	TRBV4-1	TRBJ2-7	TRBD1
TGTGCCAGCAGCCGGGGGACAGCGAACACCGGGGAGCTGTTTTTT	CASSRGTANTGELFF	NA	TRBV3-1/TRBV3-2	TRBJ2-2	TRBD1
TGCAGCGTCTATCGGGGGGGCCTGGGAGATACGCAGTATTTT	CSVYRGGLGDTQYF	NA	TRBV29-1	TRBJ2-3	TRBD2
TGTGCCAGCAGCCAATCGAACGGTCTCTGGACAGGGGGTAAGGATGGCTACACCTTC	CASSQSNGLWTGGKDGYTF	NA	TRBV16	TRBJ1-2	TRBD1
TGTGCCAGCAGCCAAGACAGGATCGGCAGCAACTATGGCTACACCTTC	CASSQDRIGSNYGYTF	NA	TRBV4-2	TRBJ1-2	NA
TGTGCCAGCAGTATACGACTAGCGGGAGGCGCCTACGAGCAGTACTTC	CASSIRLAGGAYEQYF	NA	TRBV28	TRBJ2-7	TRBD2
TGTGCCAGCAGCCAAGAGGGGGACATTCGCTTACCAAACTATGGCTACACCTTC	CASSQEGDIRLPNYGYTF	NA	TRBV3-1/TRBV3-2	TRBJ1-2	NA
TGCGCCAGCAGGCCTTTTAACTTGGGACAGGGGGCGGTACACGAGCAGTACTTC	CASRPFNLGQGAVHEQYF	NA	TRBV23-1	TRBJ2-7	TRBD1
TGTGCCAGTAGTATATCCAGGGTTGGCTACACCTTC	CASSISRVGYTF	NA	TRBV19	TRBJ1-2	NA
TGTGCCAGTAGTATTCTCACAGGGGGTAGCTATGGCTACACCTTC	CASSILTGGSYGYTF	NA	TRBV19	TRBJ1-2	TRBD1
TGTGCCAGCAGCCCCGACCCGGACAGGGTGAACACCGGGGAGCTGTTTTTT	CASSPDPDRVNTGELFF	NA	TRBV7-3	TRBJ2-2	TRBD1
TGTGCCTGGAGTGTACCCGGCACTGAAGCTTTCTTT	CAWSVPGTEAFF	NA	TRBV30	TRBJ1-1	NA
TGTGCCAGCAGCCAAGAGGGGAGGGTCGGGCAGCCCCAGCATTTT	CASSQEGRVGQPQHF	once	TRBV3-1/TRBV3-2	TRBJ1-5	NA
TGTGCCAGCAGCTTCGGGCTTAATACAGGTCAGGTGAACACTGAAGCTTTCTTT	CASSFGLNTGQVNTEAFF	NA	TRBV5-6	TRBJ1-1	NA
TGTGCCAGCAGCTATCAGGGAACCTATGGCTACACCTTC	CASSYQGTYGYTF	once	TRBV7-9	TRBJ1-2	NA
TGTGCCAGCAGCTTATCTGGAGGATTTACAAACACTGAAGCTTTCTTT	CASSLSGGFTNTEAFF	NA	TRBV11-2	TRBJ1-1	NA
TGTGCCAGCAGCCAAGTACTAGCGGGCCCCTACGAGCAGTACTTC	CASSQVLAGPYEQYF	once	TRBV3-1/TRBV3-2	TRBJ2-7	TRBD2
TGTGCCAGCAGTACCGACAGGAACACTGAAGCTTTCTTT	CASSTDRNTEAFF	NA	TRBV28	TRBJ1-1	NA
TGCGCCAGCAGCACCCCGACAGGGGTCTCAGATGAGCAGTTCTTC	CASSTPTGVSDEQFF	once	TRBV5-1	TRBJ2-1	TRBD1
TGTGCCAGCAGTGAAAATCTGGAGACCCAGTACTTC	CASSENLETQYF	NA	TRBV25-1	TRBJ2-5	NA
TGTGCCAGCAGTTACTCCGACAGGGGAGGGACCGGGGAGCTGTTTTTT	CASSYSDRGGTGELFF	NA	TRBV6-5	TRBJ2-2	NA
TGCGCCAGCAGTCAATTGGCCTCCTGTCAGCCCCAGCATTTT	CASSQLASCQPQHF	NA	TRBV23-1	TRBJ1-5	NA
TGTGCCAGCAGCTTAGAGGGGGCGGGCGGCTACACCTTC	CASSLEGAGGYTF	NA	TRBV7-2	TRBJ1-2	TRBD1
TGTGCCAGCAGCATCCAAAGGGGCTCCTCTGGAAACACCATATATTTT	CASSIQRGSSGNTIYF	NA	TRBV9	TRBJ1-3	NA
TGTGCCAGCAAAGGGCCCGGGGCTAGCGGGAGGGCCGAGGTATACGAGCAGTACTTC	CASKGPGASGRAEVYEQYF	NA	TRBV27	TRBJ2-7	TRBD2
TGCGCCAGCAGCCGAGTCGGGTCCGAGCAGTACTTC	CASSRVGSEQYF	NA	TRBV5-1	TRBJ2-7	NA
TGTGCGACCAACGGAGGCAATCAGCCCCAGCATTTT	CATNGGNQPQHF	NA	TRBV28	TRBJ1-5	NA